This TCR beta chain was sequenced for a study of T cell repertoires in cytomegalovirus infection (dated by TCRdb to the late 2010s). For the study in its entirety: Alongside well-studied HLA-B-restricted epitopes, the peptide stimulations were aimed at recently identified HLA-C-restricted CMV epitopes, whose presentation resists viral immunomodulation. The HLA type of each donor mattered for the analysis, because public TCR beta signatures pointed to carriage of CMV infection along with the matching HLA type.

The germline V and J ends show losses of 6 bases and 10 bases respectively, and no gene match explains 6 bases of the junction. From the cysteine through the phenylalanine, the CDR3 covers 13 amino acids. The retained sequence is limited to the CDR3, 39 bases, with the frame set at the first base. The germline V gene supplies CDR1 MGHDK and CDR2 SYGVNS. Instrument on record: Illumina HiSeq 1500. Clones were called with MiXCR by TCRdb after fastp trimmed the public reads at Q25, and only in-frame beta chains were retained. Each entry is one CDR3 protein sequence, shown with its most common DNA and genes. Within this sample are approximately 340,000 distinct CDR3 sequences, with 25% to 30% of them counted one time only. 20% of the sample belongs to the ten largest clones. Study-wide conclusions, independent of this receptor: Cumulative frequency of public TCR beta family members discriminated carriers of CMV infection plus the relevant HLA type in this cohort and an independent roughly 340-donor cohort. In the ex vivo response, HLA-C-restricted CMV-specific TCR beta clonotypes were dominant, and in two of eight donors the single most frequent clonotype came from this HLA-C-restricted group.

This specimen's treatment or condition label, interpreted: in vitro stimulation with specific CMV peptide epitopes to enrich CMV-specific T cells. In regard to this clonotype: Its target antigen remains unknown. No quality values exist for individual bases; no much larger clone is one base distant.

Sample: cultured PBMCs, taken from culture after CMV antigen stimulation. The sequence was collected from a human donor in good health (CMV status not recorded). Some clones in this sample may be carry-over from other donors' samples. This chain joins TRBV25-1 to TRBJ2-1; 10 central nucleotides agree with TRBD2. The nucleotide sequence is TGTGCCAGCAGACCTAGCGGGAGCTTCGAGCAGTTCTTC. Translated, this gives CASRPSGSFEQFF. Here the CDR3 is joined to the reference TRBV25-1 and TRBJ2-1 genes, and the full variable domain is: EADIYQTPRYLVIGTGKKITLECSQTMGHDKMYWYQQDPGMELHLIHYSYGVNSTEKGDLSSESTVSRIRTEHFPLTLESARPSHTSQYLCASRPSGSFEQFFGPGTRLTVL.